Presented here are 3 T cell receptor beta chains from one specimen sequenced in a study of cytomegalovirus exposure and HLA in healthy donors. Use of 60 Vbeta and 13 Jbeta primers characterized the PCR. TCRdb's copy holds only in-frame clones and misses some; the assay was immunoSEQ multiplex PCR. The table has roughly 100,000 clones, over 75% seen once. Material: PBMCs. The receptors here all came from a female donor in good health and CMV-seropositive.

The chain couples TRBV5-1 to TRBJ2-1, with 9 bases aligning to TRBD1. Germline V gene data show CDR1 as SGHRS and CDR2 as YFSETQ. V trimming: 4 bases; J trimming: 5 bases; junction bases outside the gene matches: 10. CDR3 length: 16 residues. The CDR3 protein is CASSPNPGTGNNEQFF. The CDR3 nucleotides are TGCGCCAGCAGCCCGAACCCCGGGACAGGGAACAATGAGCAGTTCTTC.

A single count supports this clone. The chain joins TRBV9 to TRBJ2-1; D not certain. The germline gives CDR1 SGDLS, CDR2 YYNGEE. The CDR3 length is 11 residues. V dropped 0 bases and J dropped 8 bases, with 3 bases sitting between them. DNA for the CDR3: TGTGCCAGCAGCGTAGTAGATGAGCAGTTCTTC. Its protein product is CASSVVDEQFF.

The rearrangement links TRBV19 to TRBJ1-1, with a possible D match to TRBD1 (6 bases). Germline V gene sequence: CDR1 LNHDA, CDR2 SQIVND (reference sequence). The CDR3 length is 15 residues. V shed 6 bases and J shed 4 bases, with 18 bases lying between them. CDR3 nucleotides: TGTGCCAGTAGGTTAGGTGGGGGGGCTGGCACTGAAGCTTTCTTT. Translated: CASRLGGGAGTEAFF.